The TCR beta chain under discussion was sequenced for a study of monozygotic twins with inflammatory bowel disease (dated by TCRdb to between 2017 and 2020). For the wider study: The complete study included approximately 28 monozygotic twin pairs: 19 IBD-discordant Danish pairs and nine German pairs, of which four were IBD-concordant and five were IBD-discordant. Disease-associated traits were sought mainly through comparisons between IBD patients and their genetically identical healthy co-twins within discordant pairs. Each individual had, on average, about 151 000 unique TCRalpha sequences and 181 000 unique TCRbeta sequences available for analysis. The study at large found these results: IBD patients shared fewer clonotypes with other individuals than healthy twins did, most markedly in patients showing signs of disease activity. TCRbeta repertoire diversity, by inverse Simpson index, was decreased in IBD patients compared with their healthy co-twins. Background noise and inter-individual variability may have been introduced into the repertoires by the differing immunosuppressive treatments among patients. No single strong signal or clonotype linked to IBD turned up in the results, so the idea that one exists was not supported. No difference in repertoire similarity was observed between concordant and discordant twins, possibly owing to limited statistical power. The analysis was unable to tell different T cell subtypes apart.

Receptors were amplified or captured by 5' RACE. For each TCR library, around 4,000 ng of total RNA was used. For each sample, cDNA was synthesized in eight separate reactions using SMARTScribe reverse transcriptase. Unique molecular identifiers containing a 6-nucleotide sample barcode were introduced through template switching during cDNA synthesis. TCRalpha and TCRbeta cDNA was amplified in two nested PCRs of 16 and 9 cycles, and bead purification was carried out after each PCR. Before amplification, the cDNA was treated with uracil DNA-glycosylase and purified using the QIAquick PCR purification kit. In the second PCR, Illumina TruSeq-compatible adapters and sample-specific barcodes were added. TapeStation and Qubit were used to check library quality and concentration, and about 4.5 ng of each library was pooled. Sequencing of pooled libraries was carried out on an Illumina HiSeq2500 single-index Rapid Run using 2 x 100 bp reads and custom sequencing primers. The source study handled its data this way. MiGEC version 1.2.6 was used for UMI-based consensus assembly to correct PCR and sequencing errors. MiXCR version 2.1.1 was used for V(D)J alignment, clonotype assembly and CDR3 extraction. Gene usage, clonotype sharing and MAIT/NKT TCR abundance were normalised by analysing the top 1000, 10 000 and 20 000 clonotypes per sample. After downsampling to 27 000 UMIs, diversity was calculated as the inverse Simpson index using the vegan R package. Paired Mann-Whitney U tests on discordant twin pairs were used, with Benjamini-Hochberg multiple-testing correction. One entry per CDR3 protein sequence results from the TCRdb reprocessing of the reads, with DNA left out. In this record, the V and J calls reflect TCRdb's handling and not the investigators' own analysis. For this sample, the table gives approximately 400,000 distinct CDR3 sequences. The top ten hold roughly 2.5% of the sample.

The CDR3 starts with the cysteine, ends with the phenylalanine, and has 14 residues. The nucleotide record is missing. The germline V gene provides CDR1 ENHRY and CDR2 SYGVKD. From each donor, a 2.5 ml peripheral blood sample was drawn into PAXgene tubes and stored at -80 degrees C. Without T cell sorting, total RNA was isolated from whole blood using the PAXgene blood miRNA kit on an automated QIAcube. Peripheral blood from monozygotic twin pairs, either concordant or discordant for inflammatory bowel disease, underwent deep TCRalpha and TCRbeta repertoire profiling that used unique molecular barcoding. Smoking habits were recorded for all twin pairs, and individuals were classified as current, former or never smokers. Regarding this clonotype: The antigen this receptor binds is unknown.

Sequenced input: blood. The source of this sequence is a human donor with ulcerative colitis or Crohn's disease, or a healthy co-twin of an affected twin (not recorded which). Here the chain combines TRBV10-3 and TRBJ2-1; TCRdb's assignment of TRBD2 cannot be checked, as there is no DNA. CDR3 loop: CAISGTSGTPEQFF.